The rows below give T cell receptor beta chains drawn from one sample of a study of blood T cell repertoires in COVID-19. Sequencing was performed with immunoSEQ multiplex PCR; in TCRdb, only in-frame clones are kept and a portion is missing. Of over 150,000 clones detected, approximately 88% appear once; the ten largest clones hold about 6.7%. Material: peripheral blood. The receptors were gathered from a woman in her thirties or forties with COVID-19, enrolled during active disease. Both conserved end residues are part of each CDR3. Each record gives: J gene, V gene, clone size, D gene, CDR3 DNA, CDR3 protein. The D gene is left open where the match is weak. Rows give clone size only sometimes, using once, few, many, or a class for an expanded clone.

j_call: TRBJ2-7
v_call: TRBV11-2
clone_size: -
d_call: TRBD1
cdr3_nt: TGTGCCAGCAGCGAAGACAGGGGACGAACCTACGAGCAGTACTTC
cdr3_aa: CASSEDRGRTYEQYF

j_call: TRBJ1-2
v_call: TRBV29-1
clone_size: -
d_call: TRBD1
cdr3_nt: TGCAGCGTCACAGGGGGTGGTGGCTACACCTTC
cdr3_aa: CSVTGGGGYTF

j_call: TRBJ2-3
v_call: TRBV9
clone_size: -
d_call: -
cdr3_nt: TGTGCCAGCAGCGTCCCTGTCCAGGCCAGGTCAGATACGCAGTATTTT
cdr3_aa: CASSVPVQARSDTQYF

j_call: TRBJ1-1
v_call: TRBV11-3
clone_size: -
d_call: -
cdr3_nt: TGTGCCAGCAGCCCCCCAATGACACCTATGAACACTGAAGCTTTCTTT
cdr3_aa: CASSPPMTPMNTEAFF

j_call: TRBJ1-3
v_call: TRBV7-9
clone_size: -
d_call: TRBD1
cdr3_nt: TGTGCCAGCAGCGATACCGGGACAGGGAAGGGAAACACCATATATTTT
cdr3_aa: CASSDTGTGKGNTIYF

j_call: TRBJ1-4
v_call: TRBV7-2
clone_size: -
d_call: -
cdr3_nt: TGTGCCAGCAGCTTTGACAGTCATAATGAAAAACTGTTTTTT
cdr3_aa: CASSFDSHNEKLFF

j_call: TRBJ2-1
v_call: TRBV27
clone_size: -
d_call: TRBD2
cdr3_nt: TGTGCCAGCAGTTTGGGACTAGCGGGAGTGGATGAGCAGTTCTTC
cdr3_aa: CASSLGLAGVDEQFF

j_call: TRBJ1-6
v_call: TRBV6-1
clone_size: -
d_call: -
cdr3_nt: TGTGCCAGCAGTGAATCGAGGGGGACCTATAATTCACCCCTCCACTTT
cdr3_aa: CASSESRGTYNSPLHF

j_call: TRBJ1-2
v_call: TRBV9
clone_size: -
d_call: -
cdr3_nt: TGTGCCAGCAGCACGCGGGACTTTAGATATGGCTACACCTTC
cdr3_aa: CASSTRDFRYGYTF

j_call: TRBJ2-1
v_call: TRBV5-1
clone_size: -
d_call: -
cdr3_nt: TGCGCCAGCGGTAGTTTCGCAGGCTCCTACAATGAGCAGTTCTTC
cdr3_aa: CASGSFAGSYNEQFF

j_call: TRBJ2-5
v_call: TRBV18
clone_size: -
d_call: TRBD1
cdr3_nt: TGTGCCAGCTCACCACCCGGGACAGGGGGCGTGAAGACCCAGTACTTC
cdr3_aa: CASSPPGTGGVKTQYF

j_call: TRBJ1-5
v_call: TRBV7-9
clone_size: -
d_call: TRBD1
cdr3_nt: TGTGCCAGCACCGACAGGGGACCCGGTCAGCCCCAGCATTTT
cdr3_aa: CASTDRGPGQPQHF

j_call: TRBJ1-2
v_call: TRBV19
clone_size: -
d_call: -
cdr3_nt: TGTGCCAGTAGTAGACCCGGGGACTACTATGGCTACACCTTC
cdr3_aa: CASSRPGDYYGYTF

j_call: TRBJ2-1
v_call: TRBV7-9
clone_size: -
d_call: -
cdr3_nt: TGTGCCAGCAGCTTAGATCCTGTTTCCTACAATGAGCAGTTCTTC
cdr3_aa: CASSLDPVSYNEQFF

j_call: TRBJ2-2
v_call: TRBV6-6
clone_size: -
d_call: -
cdr3_nt: TGTGCCAGCAGTACAGCGAACACCGGGGAGCTGTTTTTT
cdr3_aa: CASSTANTGELFF

j_call: TRBJ1-1
v_call: TRBV27
clone_size: -
d_call: -
cdr3_nt: TGTGCCACCACCCAGGGGTTTGGCACTGAAGCTTTCTTT
cdr3_aa: CATTQGFGTEAFF

j_call: TRBJ2-7
v_call: TRBV25-1
clone_size: -
d_call: -
cdr3_nt: TGTGCCAGCAGTGAAGTGAACTCACTCTACGAGCAGTACTTC
cdr3_aa: CASSEVNSLYEQYF

j_call: TRBJ1-2
v_call: TRBV7-9
clone_size: -
d_call: -
cdr3_nt: TGTGCCAGCAGCTTAGGGGGCAGGGTTGGCTATGGCTACACCTTC
cdr3_aa: CASSLGGRVGYGYTF

j_call: TRBJ1-4
v_call: TRBV11-2
clone_size: -
d_call: TRBD1
cdr3_nt: TGTGCCAGCAGCTTACGACAGGGGGGTATCGAAAAACTGTTTTTT
cdr3_aa: CASSLRQGGIEKLFF

j_call: TRBJ1-5
v_call: TRBV7-8
clone_size: medium-sized
d_call: TRBD1
cdr3_nt: TGTGCCAGCAGCCCGGACAGGACCAGAGGGGGTCAGCCCCAGCATTTT
cdr3_aa: CASSPDRTRGGQPQHF

j_call: TRBJ2-5
v_call: TRBV7-8
clone_size: -
d_call: -
cdr3_nt: TGTGCCAGCAGCCAACTAGCTAGAGAGACCCAGTACTTC
cdr3_aa: CASSQLARETQYF

j_call: TRBJ2-3
v_call: TRBV28
clone_size: -
d_call: -
cdr3_nt: TGTGCCAGCAGTTCCCCCGGAGGCACAGATACGCAGTATTTT
cdr3_aa: CASSSPGGTDTQYF

j_call: TRBJ1-5
v_call: TRBV18
clone_size: -
d_call: -
cdr3_nt: TGTGCCAGCTCAGTCCAGAAGAGCAATCAGCCCCAGCATTTT
cdr3_aa: CASSVQKSNQPQHF

j_call: TRBJ2-3
v_call: TRBV7-2
clone_size: -
d_call: TRBD2
cdr3_nt: TGTGCCAGCAGCTTAGGCGGGGGGGCCACAGATACGCAGTATTTT
cdr3_aa: CASSLGGGATDTQYF

j_call: TRBJ1-2
v_call: TRBV20-1
clone_size: -
d_call: -
cdr3_nt: TGCAGTGCATTGTTCGATGGCTACACCTTC
cdr3_aa: CSALFDGYTF

j_call: TRBJ2-2
v_call: TRBV29-1
clone_size: -
d_call: -
cdr3_nt: TGCAGCGTTGATATTGCGAACACCGGGGAGCTGTTTTTT
cdr3_aa: CSVDIANTGELFF